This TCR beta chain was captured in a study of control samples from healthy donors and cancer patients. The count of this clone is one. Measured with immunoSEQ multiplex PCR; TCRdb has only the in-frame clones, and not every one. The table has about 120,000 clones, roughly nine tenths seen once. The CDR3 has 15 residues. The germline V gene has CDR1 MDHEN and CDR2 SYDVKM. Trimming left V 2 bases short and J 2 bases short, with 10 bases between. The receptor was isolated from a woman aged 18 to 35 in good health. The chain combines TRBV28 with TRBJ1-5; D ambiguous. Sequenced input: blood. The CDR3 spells CASSLQRVGNQPQHF. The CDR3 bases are TGTGCCAGCAGTTTACAACGTGTTGGCAATCAGCCCCAGCATTTT.